This T cell receptor (beta chain) is drawn from a study of identical twins. Study-level results: Zero-insertion analyses were open to partial confounding by invariant MAIT and iNKT cells.

Concerning this clonotype: Its specificity is not known.

Each cDNA held unique molecular identifiers, and template switching gave it a universal primer site. In TCRdb, the 5' RACE reads were re-called with MiXCR into one record per CDR3 protein. The sample lists about 530,000 distinct CDR3 sequences; around 15% were seen once. There were only healthy Caucasians among the donors. The sample also formed part of further work on yellow fever vaccine responses in identical twins. From that report: Vaccine-induced T cell responses in twins were reportedly observed to appear partly convergent, partly personalized.

This clonotype originated in a woman aged 18-29 years in good health. The sample taken for sequencing was CD4+ T cells sorted from blood.

This chain's CDR3 is CASSLSKLYEQYF. In nucleotides, the CDR3 is TGTGCCAGCAGTTTGTCAAAACTCTACGAGCAGTACTTC. J is TRBJ2-7 and V is TRBV6-6; D is ambiguous. Germline CDR1 and CDR2: MNHNY and SVGAGI (reference sequence). Trimming removed 4 bases from V and 3 bases from J, with 10 bases in between. This CDR3 region has 13 residues.